The 8 T cell receptor beta chains listed next were all sequenced from one sample in a study of Graves' ophthalmopathy and Graves' hyperthyroidism. Researchers took RNA transcripts and amplified TCR beta CDR3 regions from them. Second-round multiplex PCR came after a first-round RT-PCR that employed HTBI primers. TCRdb re-analysed the multiplex PCR reads in MiXCR, keeping a single row per CDR3 protein. Of roughly 610,000 distinct CDR3 sequences listed, 20% to 25% are singletons. Sample: peripheral blood. Every receptor here comes from a woman aged 18-29 years with stable Graves' hyperthyroidism. Some clones in this sample may be carry-over from other donors' samples.

This clonotype came up a few times. V and J are TRBV28 and TRBJ2-5; tentatively, D is TRBD2 (6 bases). This CDR3 is 15 amino acids long. The V end was cut by 3 bases, the J end by 2 bases, with 13 bases between. Germline V gives CDR1 MDHEN, CDR2 SYDVKM. In DNA form, the CDR3 reads TGTGCCAGCAGTTTTGTTGCGGGGATTCAAGAGACCCAGTACTTC. Its protein is CASSFVAGIQETQYF.

This clonotype was recorded at least ten times. The chain is built from TRBV18 and TRBJ1-6, with D uncertain. Per germline, CDR1 KGHSH and CDR2 LQKENI. Between the trimmed V and J ends, which lost 3 bases and 5 bases, there was a span of 8 bases. The CDR3 contains 14 residues. This CDR3 is CASSPGQNNSPLHF. For the CDR3, the DNA is TGTGCCAGCTCACCTGGTCAGAATAATTCACCCCTCCACTTT.

There are many counts of this clonotype. The genes are TRBV27 and TRBJ1-6; no clear D gene. V was cut by 5 bases and J by 0 bases, with 14 bases left in between. Germline CDR1 MNHEY, CDR2 SMNVEV (reference sequence). The CDR3 loop spans 17 amino acids. The CDR3 nucleotides are TGTGCCAGCAGTCCCTTACCGAAAAGCTCCTATAATTCACCCCTCCACTTT. This translates into CASSPLPKSSYNSPLHF.

The CDR3 loop reads CASSFLGNTYEQYF. In nucleotides, the CDR3 is TGTGCCAGCAGTTTTTTAGGCAACACCTACGAGCAGTACTTC. The rearrangement uses TRBV28 and TRBJ2-7; D gene uncertain. Germline V lookup: CDR1 MDHEN, CDR2 SYDVKM. This CDR3 has 14 residues. With 3 bases removed from V and 2 bases from J, the gap between germline ends came to 11 bases.

The gene calls are TRBV29-1 and TRBJ1-1; 9 bases align to TRBD1. Trimming removed 4 bases from V and 4 bases from J; junction bases left unmatched: 1. This CDR3 has 12 residues. CDR1 and CDR2 (germline): SQVTM, ANQGSEA. CDR3: CSVVGQGTEAFF. The CDR3 coding sequence is TGCAGCGTTGTGGGACAGGGCACTGAAGCTTTCTTT.

This clonotype appeared many times. This rearrangement joins TRBV12-3 or TRBV12-4 to TRBJ1-2; D call uncertain. The CDR3 runs 14 residues. Deletions cut 2 bases from V and 6 bases from J, with 13 bases between. CDR3 in amino acids: CASSLKGSGHGYTF. The CDR3 nucleotides read TGTGCCAGCAGTTTAAAAGGGTCGGGCCATGGCTACACCTTC.

This clonotype has at least ten counts. The rearrangement joins TRBV20-1 to TRBJ1-2; D is possibly TRBD1 (6 bases). The CDR3 is made up of 12 amino acids. Trimming removed 6 bases at V and 8 bases at J, with 16 bases between. Germline CDR1 and CDR2: DFQATT and SNEGSKA (reference sequence). The CDR3 bases are TGCAGTGCCAAACAGGGTCCTAGGGGCTACACCTTC. Its translation: CSAKQGPRGYTF.

This chain links TRBV2 with TRBJ1-1; D gene ambiguous. CDR1 SNHLY and CDR2 FYNNEI come from the germline V gene. This CDR3 has 11 residues. Trimming shortened V by 6 bases and J by 6 bases, and 8 bases separated the two germline ends. For the CDR3, the DNA is TGTGCCAGCAGGGCCACCGCTGAAGCTTTCTTT. This sequence encodes CASRATAEAFF.